This record concerns one TCR beta chain sequence. No cognate antigen has been identified for it. Per-base qualities were not stored, and no clone one base away is much larger. The record originates from a study of cytomegalovirus exposure and HLA in healthy donors (dated by TCRdb to 2016 to 2017). Concerning the study at large: A later analysis indicated that the 120 validation repertoires were generated on the platform also employed for the approximately 700 repertoires of the first cohort. The aim of the study was to test whether cataloging public T cell receptors could identify signatures of past pathogen exposure. In addition to the first cohort of 650 to 750 subjects, a separate validation cohort of approximately 130 different subjects was used. The study combined high-throughput TCR immunosequencing, statistical association of individual TCRs with disease status, and machine learning to predict cytomegalovirus infection status.

The library came from the immunoSEQ multiplex PCR assay. The study's own analysis went as follows. A statistical classification framework was developed to diagnose cytomegalovirus status using the catalog of TCR beta chain sequences. This immuneACCESS table, as held by TCRdb, lists in-frame sequences with V and J called but not all clones. Of the missing ones, under half trace to an unresolved V gene in checked studies; the others have no known cause. That table furnishes V, J and clone size, whereas the DNA furnished D and trimming. The sample data list 59,000 or so clones, and nearly 90% of these were observed just once. The ten largest clones represent 15% of the sample. The donors were included in the validation cohort of some 120 subjects, a group kept apart from the approximately 700-subject first cohort. Overall study outcomes, separate from this receptor: The classifier was reported to diagnose cytomegalovirus status with high specificity and sensitivity in both the original cohort and the validation cohort. A later analysis had no HLA typing for the validation cohort, so co-occurrence there was scored across all 110 or so repertoires. In vitro tests confirmed that a few of the cytomegalovirus-associated TCR beta chains recognize cytomegalovirus antigens. Most TCR sequences were observed very rarely across donors, whereas some public TCRs were present in many individuals. The authors suggested that the approach could potentially be extended to other disease states and immunological phenotypes. Subsequent analysis determined that TCRs grouped into clusters in the first cohort also showed a tendency toward co-occurrence across the 130 or so validation repertoires, and about 93% of cluster scores exceeded 0. A total of about 150 TCR beta chains were listed by the study as associated with cytomegalovirus.

Sequenced material: PBMCs. This TCR derives from a woman aged 18 to 35 in good health and CMV-seronegative.

The DNA sequence is TGTGCCAGCAGCCAAGATCCCGTAGCCGTTGAGCAGTTCTTC. Its coded protein is CASSQDPVAVEQFF. The receptor chain draws on TRBV14 and TRBJ2-1; there is no confident call for the D gene. Cut back by 0 bases and 9 bases, the V and J ends lie 12 bases apart. Including cysteine and phenylalanine, the CDR3 has 14 amino acids. Just CDR3 DNA is preserved here, 42 bases in frame from base 1. Per the germline V gene, SGHDN is the CDR1 and FVKESK is the CDR2.